This entry describes one T cell receptor (beta chain). At least ten counts were recorded for this clone. There is no known antigen for this receptor. Read data end 3 residues before the CDR3 end; the end is taken from the germline J gene. This entry comes from a study of T cell clonality in common variable immunodeficiency (dated by TCRdb to 2015 to 2017). What the research found in general, with its limitations: TCRbeta clonality was higher in CVID subjects than in healthy controls (t-test p = 0.018), and the increase was most characteristic of about a third of subjects. Healthy controls shared more TCRbeta clones with each other than CVID subjects shared among themselves (p < 0.0001). According to the authors, finding the cause of the higher clonality in CVID would require sequencing the repertoires of T cell subpopulations. Fewer deletions and N-nucleotide insertions were reportedly observed in CVID TCRbeta sequences, and highly modified clones with 13 or more V deletions were reportedly absent from CVID TCRbeta sequences. Despite equal DNA input, controls averaged about 79,000 unique sequences per sample versus roughly 32,000 in CVID samples. Correlations of repertoire features with clinical complications were constrained by heterogeneity among patients within the CVID cohort.

Both CVID patients and healthy controls were predominantly of Caucasian heritage. From each donor, roughly 4.5 to 8 ml of heparinized peripheral whole blood was collected. Genomic DNA from adults with common variable immune deficiency (CVID) and from healthy adult controls was used for sequencing of TCRbeta CDR3 repertoires. The control group comprised some 22 healthy adult volunteers, roughly 12 female and 10 male, aged about 23 to 75 years with a mean age of roughly 32. Diluted blood was density-centrifuged over Hypaque 1077 or Ficoll-Paque to isolate peripheral blood mononuclear cells. Genomic DNA was obtained from unsorted mononuclear cells through either Qiagen column purification or a centrifugation-based method. The germline V gene encodes CDR1 DFQATT and CDR2 SNEGSKA (reference sequence). The CDR3, cysteine through phenylalanine, is 17 amino acids long. The DNA has 42 bases, all within the CDR3, and is read from base 1. V sheds 3 bases and J sheds 0 bases, leaving 21 bases between their ends.

For sequencing, equivalent amounts of genomic DNA were input from CVID and control samples. For every sample, a 60 bp segment covering the rearranged TCRbeta CDR3 region was amplified and then sequenced. The immunoSEQ assay, a bias-corrected multiplex PCR with high-throughput sequencing, was employed for TCRbeta amplification. Turning to the authors' computational methods: Each unique nucleotide sequence was treated as a clone and annotated with V, D and J genes, copy number and frequency. Sequences were labeled productive if in frame, and non-productive if out of frame or containing stop codons. Clonality was calculated from Shannon's entropy as previously described. Mean CDR3 Kyte-Doolittle hydropathy was derived from the predicted amino acid sequences of productive clones. Hierarchical clustering of scaled V gene usage was performed with the R hclust function using Manhattan distance and complete linkage. Sharing of clones by CDR3 amino acid sequence was evaluated by resampling 12 repertoires per group over 100 rounds. Repertoires were searched for 70 published EBV-specific and a few hundred published CMV-specific TCRbeta sequences. After two CVID samples that produced fewer than 10,000 sequences were dropped from the analysis, 42 CVID repertoires remained. TCRdb's version of the immuneACCESS table is confined to in-frame rearrangements and falls short of the full clone set. An unresolved V gene accounts for under half of the shortfall where checked; the remainder is of unknown origin. V and J calls and clone size are copied from that table; D and trimming were computed from the DNA. The sample has around 55,000 clones on record, with no singletons. Around 1.8% of the sample belongs to the ten largest clones.

Sequencing was carried out using peripheral blood mononuclear cells. The sequence links TRBV20-1 to TRBJ2-7; matching of 5 bases hints at TRBD1 as the D gene. The sequence came from a person between 18 and 70 years old in good health. CDR3 DNA (partial): TGCAGTGCTAGTGGGCAGGGTACCGAAAACCTCTCCTACGAG. This translates into CSASGQGTENLSYE. The entire CDR3 protein reads CSASGQGTENLSYEQYF.